This T cell receptor beta chain came from a study of T-cell memory formation after mild COVID-19. From germline, CDR1 is MNHEY and CDR2 SVGAGI. V lost 4 bases to trimming and J lost 1 base; unmatched junction nucleotides: 4. The CDR3 loop spans 16 amino acids. There are a few counts of this clonotype. The antigen remains undetermined. TCR alpha and TCR beta cDNA libraries carrying sample barcodes and UMIs were produced by 5'RACE using constant-segment primers. TCRdb called the 5' RACE reads again in MiXCR, with one record for every CDR3 protein. The sample includes roughly 450,000 distinct CDR3 sequences, approximately 18% of them seen just once. Points from the study as a whole: Most CD4+ clones that shrank were in CM and EM, while CD8+ ones turned up in EMRA.

V usage is TRBV6-5 and J usage is TRBJ2-2; TRBD2 agrees at 9 bases. The source is an adult woman who had mild COVID-19 (a few samples of this study predate the infection). Cell type and time point are not known. The sequencing input was PBMCs or a T cell subset sorted from them (not recorded which). The CDR3 reads CASSFHSGRNTGELFF. CDR3 DNA sequence: TGTGCCAGCAGTTTCCATAGCGGGAGGAACACCGGGGAGCTGTTTTTT.